This T cell receptor (beta chain) stems from a study of identical twins (dated by TCRdb to between 2015 and 2016). Regarding the study in general: To test whether fetal clonotypes persist, the study used deep sequencing on TCR alpha and beta repertoires from monozygotic twins, unrelated adults of various ages, and cord blood. To rule out contamination, the twin experiments were replicated at different times with different library preparation protocols. Summary of the overall study and its limitations: Compared with coincidental sharing between unrelated individuals, out-of-frame TCR alpha sequences shared between twins showed an excess of sequences with low generation probability. The excess sharing between twins in beta out-of-frame sequences was weaker because fewer shared sequences reduced the signal-to-noise ratio. Conclusions relied on cross-sectional statistical analysis, since the same donors could not be followed over many years. In monozygotic twins, out-of-frame TCR alpha sharing was systematically underestimated by recombination models, although the models agreed with sharing between unrelated individuals. Abundant cord blood beta clonotypes had fewer insertions, young adult naive repertoires showed a similar but weaker trend, and memory repertoires showed no such trend. Invariant T cells such as MAIT and iNKT could partly confound zero-insertion analyses, although diverse VJ usage argued against such confounding for most clonotypes.

This clonotype came up many times. Its antigen is currently not known. No much larger clonotype is one base removed from it; base qualities were not supplied. All donors were healthy Caucasians. Three pairs of female monozygotic twins, all aged 18 to 29 years, were included in the twin cohort. Miltenyi CD45RO+ enrichment and human naive T-cell isolation kits were used to isolate memory (CD45RO+) and naive T cells from PBMC. Library construction relied on 5' RACE. The instrument was an Illumina HiSeq 2000. A universal primer binding site was introduced by template switching, and a unique molecular identifier was present in the final cDNA, enabling accurate counting of TCR cDNA molecules. Specific primers in the conserved constant-segment region were used to synthesize first-strand cDNA for TCR alpha and beta chains. To control for contamination, every cDNA library carried two barcodes: a SMART-Mk sample barcode plus Illumina barcodes. TruSeq adapter sequences and Illumina sample barcodes were added in two successive PCR steps. The TCR alpha and beta cDNA libraries were sequenced on the Illumina HiSeq platform using custom primers. Under the source paper's analysis protocol: MiGEC was used to process raw reads and extract unique molecular identifiers, and MiXCR was used to find CDR3 positions. For each individual, recombination models were inferred using an EM algorithm with the repgenHMM and IGoR tools. The analysis of shared clonotypes was done with the tcR package in R, with sharing normalized by the product of cloneset sizes. Out-of-frame nonproductive sequences were analyzed to study raw recombination free of thymic and clonal selection effects. TCRdb reworked the public reads: Q25 trimming with fastp, MiXCR clone assembly, productive beta chains retained. Each entry merges the rows of one CDR3 protein and shows their most common DNA and genes. TCRdb assigned the V and J calls; the authors' analysis was not used. The sample profile shows roughly 250,000 distinct CDR3 sequences; 5.5% to 7% of them were found once. Roughly 3.6% of the sample belongs to the ten largest clones.

This sample also appeared in a second study, on yellow fever vaccine responses in identical twins. The second paper further reports: The T cell response to vaccination in identical twins was reported by the authors to appear partly convergent and partly personalized. Focusing on identical twins, the study followed the T cell clones that responded to the vaccine, and did so with precision.

This clonotype was obtained from a woman between 18 and 30 years old in good health. The sample taken for sequencing was memory (CD45RO+) T cells sorted from blood. Explained via the paper, the cell subset or site label denotes: CD45RO+ enriched T cells.

Here the CDR3 is given as CSARGTAPRETQYF. The sequence in DNA is TGCAGTGCTAGAGGGACCGCCCCAAGGGAGACCCAGTACTTC. The receptor chain draws on TRBV20-1 and TRBJ2-5; the D gene is not confidently resolved. Trimming takes 1 base from V and 5 bases from J, and the germline ends sit 14 bases apart. The CDR3 runs 14 residues from the cysteine to the phenylalanine. Only the CDR3 DNA stays, 42 bases, in frame from base 1. CDR1 and CDR2 (DFQATT, SNEGSKA) derive from the germline V gene (reference sequence).